This T cell receptor beta chain was captured in a study of blood T cell repertoires in COVID-19. Looking at the study overall: From the United States, Italy and Spain came samples of acute and convalescent COVID-19.

This clone was picked up a small number of times. Profiling relied on immunoSEQ multiplex PCR, and the TCRdb table lists in-frame clones only, not all of them. The sample lists 110,000 to 150,000 clones, approximately 80% occurring once. CDR1 and CDR2 (germline): SGHRS, YFSETQ. The CDR3 extends over 14 amino acids. V lost 4 bases and J lost 15; bases outside the gene matches: 13. This sequence joins TRBV5-1 and TRBJ1-4; 9 nucleotides match TRBD1. The TCR originated in a woman aged 45-60 years with acute or convalescent COVID-19. Sequencing was done on a sample of peripheral blood. CDR3 nucleotides: TGCGCCAGCAGCGGGACAGGGCTCGCCGATCGGGTGTTTTTT. Amino acids: CASSGTGLADRVFF.